Presented here are 9 T cell receptor beta chains from one specimen sequenced in a study of T cells expressing NK-cell markers. TCRdb re-called the 5' RACE reads, yielding one record per CDR3 amino acid sequence without DNA. The table counts about 390,000 distinct CDR3 sequences; about 10% lies in the top ten. The material sequenced was blood T cells: a sorted CD56 or NKG2C T cell subset, CD4+ or CD8+ T cells, or bulk PBMC T cells (not recorded which). These receptors were collected from a woman aged 45-65 years in good health.

The genes are TRBV20-1 and TRBJ1-1; TCRdb designates TRBD1, a call that cannot be tested without DNA. This CDR3 comprises 14 residues. Germline CDR1 reads DFQATT; CDR2 reads SNEGSKA (reference sequence). The CDR3 region is CSATTGPLGTEAFF.

This rearrangement joins TRBV27 to TRBJ2-1; as DNA is missing, the TRBD2 call by TCRdb cannot be tested. The CDR3 consists of 12 residues. CDR1 and CDR2 from the germline V gene are MNHEY and SMNVEV (reference sequence). The CDR3 spells CASSVGLGWQFF.

The V call is TRBV6-5, the J call TRBJ2-7; the D gene TCRdb calls, TRBD2, cannot be checked with no DNA. Germline assignment: CDR1 MNHEY and CDR2 SVGAGI. This CDR3 has 17 amino acids. CDR3: CASSYSGGVLPPYEQYF.

The chain joins TRBV5-1 to TRBJ1-1; as DNA is missing, the TRBD1 call by TCRdb cannot be tested. CDR3 size: 18 residues. The germline V gene has CDR1 SGHRS and CDR2 YFSETQ. The CDR3 here is CASSSSGVGAWWGTEAFF.

The chain carries TRBV6-5 and TRBJ1-5; TCRdb lists TRBD1, though no DNA is available to test this call. Per the germline V gene, CDR1 is MNHEY and CDR2 is SVGAGI. The CDR3 runs to 13 residues. The CDR3 protein is CASSGRPRQPQHF.

CDR3 region: CASSPEVAGDTQYF. The chain has TRBV5-1 and TRBJ2-3; TCRdb outputs TRBD2, but without DNA this stays unchecked. Germline V gene data show CDR1 as SGHRS and CDR2 as YFSETQ. The CDR3 contains 14 residues.

The V gene is TRBV28, the J gene TRBJ2-7. CDR3 length: 12 residues. CDR1 MDHEN and CDR2 SYDVKM come from the germline V gene. CDR3 loop: CATAYTAYEQYF. The variable domain in full, completed from reference TRBV28 and TRBJ2-7, reads DVKVTQSSRYLVKRTGEKVFLECVQDMDHENMFWYRQDPGLGLRLIYFSYDVKMKEKGDIPEGYSVSREKKERFSLILESASTNQTSMYLCATAYTAYEQYFGPGTRLTVT.

The V gene is TRBV4-2, the J gene TRBJ2-3; the D call of TRBD1 rests on TCRdb alone, since no DNA is present to check it. The length of the CDR3 is 17 residues. Per germline, CDR1 LGHNA and CDR2 YNFKEQ. Here the CDR3 reads CASSQERMAGGTDTQYF.

The V and J genes are TRBV20-1 and TRBJ1-6. Germline assignment: CDR1 DFQATT and CDR2 SNEGSKA (reference sequence). The CDR3 contains 12 residues. This CDR3 is CSASLRVGPLHF.